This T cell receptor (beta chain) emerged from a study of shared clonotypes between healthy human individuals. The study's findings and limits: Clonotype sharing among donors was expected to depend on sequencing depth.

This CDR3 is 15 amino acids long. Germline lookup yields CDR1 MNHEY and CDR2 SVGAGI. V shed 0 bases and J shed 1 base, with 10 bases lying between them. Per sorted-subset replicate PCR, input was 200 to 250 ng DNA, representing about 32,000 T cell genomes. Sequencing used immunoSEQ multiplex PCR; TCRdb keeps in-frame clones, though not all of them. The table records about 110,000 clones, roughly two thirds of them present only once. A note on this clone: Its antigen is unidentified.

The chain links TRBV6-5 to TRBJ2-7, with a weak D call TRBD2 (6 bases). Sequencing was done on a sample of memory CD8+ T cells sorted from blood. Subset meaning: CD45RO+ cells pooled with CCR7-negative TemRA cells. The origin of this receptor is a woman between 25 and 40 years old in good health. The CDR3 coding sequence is TGTGCCAGCAGTTACTCAACGGGACTGTCCTACGAGCAGTACTTC. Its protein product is CASSYSTGLSYEQYF.